Listed here are 28 T cell receptor beta chains from one sample, sequenced in a study of CD8+ T cells in alopecia areata. RNA, once extracted, was reverse transcribed into cDNA for use as the sequencing template. Measured with immunoSEQ multiplex PCR; TCRdb has only the in-frame clones, and not every one. The repertoire includes 100,000 to 150,000 clones, 35% to 40% of them detected once, and 3% to 3.5% sits in the top ten. The specimen sequenced was CD4+ T cells sorted from blood. The receptors were gathered from a human donor with alopecia areata.

V is TRBV7-9 and J is TRBJ2-1; 10 bases are shared with TRBD1. Losses at the gene ends were 2 bases for V and 8 bases for J; bases not matched to a gene: 3. The CDR3 covers 14 residues. CDR1 and CDR2 from the germline V gene are SEHNR and FQNEAQ (reference sequence). The CDR3 DNA reads as TGTGCCAGCAGCTTACGACAGGGGGCCGATGAGCAGTTCTTC. It codes for CASSLRQGADEQFF.

The chain links TRBV6-6 to TRBJ2-5, with TRBD2 matching over 7 bases. V shed 2 bases and J 5 bases; nucleotides not matched to a gene: 8. CDR3 length: 15 residues. CDR1 is MNHNY and CDR2 is SVGAGI in the germline V gene (reference sequence). Here the CDR3 reads CASSYGAGATETQYF. CDR3 bases: TGTGCCAGCAGTTACGGGGCGGGAGCAACCGAGACCCAGTACTTC.

V usage is TRBV29-1 and J usage is TRBJ2-3; tentatively, D is TRBD1 or TRBD2 (5 bases each). V gave up 0 bases and J gave up 4 bases, with 17 bases separating them. The CDR3 spans 16 residues. Germline values: CDR1 SQVTM, CDR2 ANQGSEA. Here the CDR3 reads CSVEDRIEGLPDTQYF. The CDR3 DNA reads TGCAGCGTTGAAGACCGCATCGAGGGGCTCCCAGATACGCAGTATTTT.

The rearrangement links TRBV2 to TRBJ2-5, with D possibly being TRBD2 (6 bases). Germline CDR1 SNHLY, CDR2 FYNNEI. The V end lost 6 bases, the J end lost 5 bases, and 19 bases lay between the germline ends. The CDR3 loop spans 15 amino acids. The CDR3 bases are TGTGCCAGCAGGAGGCTTGGAGGGAGGTTGGAGACCCAGTACTTC. Its translation is CASRRLGGRLETQYF.

The CDR3 sequence is CASSGRETGPYEQYF. The CDR3 nucleotides are TGCGCCAGCAGCGGTCGGGAAACGGGCCCCTACGAGCAGTACTTC. The chain couples TRBV5-1 to TRBJ2-7; maybe TRBD2 (5 bases). The CDR3 runs 15 residues. V dropped 4 bases and J dropped 2 bases, with 16 bases sitting between them. From germline, CDR1 is SGHRS and CDR2 YFSETQ.

The chain carries TRBV7-9 and TRBJ2-3, with 8 bases fitting TRBD2. CDR3 size: 16 residues. Trimming at V came to 2 bases and at J to 0 bases, leaving 4 bases not matched to a gene. Germline CDR1 SEHNR, CDR2 FQNEAQ (reference sequence). In DNA form, the CDR3 reads TGTGCCAGCAGCTTATCCCCTAGCGGGAGCACAGATACGCAGTATTTT. Its protein is CASSLSPSGSTDTQYF.

A remark on this clone: At one boundary the junction diverges from the germline segment, which might be a read error. V is TRBV7-7 and J is TRBJ2-5; TRBD1 agrees at 7 bases. CDR1 and CDR2 from the germline V gene are SSHAT and FNYEAQ (reference sequence). The CDR3 extends over 13 amino acids. The CDR3 coding sequence is TGTGCTAGCAGCCGCACAGGGGTTGAGACCCAGTACTTC. This codes for CASSRTGVETQYF.

V and J are TRBV4-1 and TRBJ2-4; 8 bases match TRBD1. Per germline, CDR1 MGHRA and CDR2 YSYEKL. The CDR3 spans 19 residues. J was trimmed by 6 bases and V by 3 bases; bases with no gene match: 19. CDR3 amino acids: CASSQWEAGGFSSGNIQYF. The CDR3 DNA follows: TGCGCCAGCAGCCAGTGGGAGGCAGGGGGCTTTTCGTCAGGAAACATTCAGTACTTC.

This clone was seen a few times. The chain employs TRBV7-2 and TRBJ2-3; 9 bases map to TRBD1. In germline, CDR1 is SGHTA, CDR2 FQGNSA. This CDR3 comprises 15 residues. The trim removed 5 bases at V and 4 bases at J, leaving 7 bases unmatched. The CDR3 DNA reads TGTGCCAGCAGCGCCGGGACAGGGAGGTCAGATACGCAGTATTTT. Its translation: CASSAGTGRSDTQYF.

In its sample, this clone was seen a few times. The chain has TRBV7-9 and TRBJ2-1; D might be TRBD1 (6 bases). CDR3 length equals 13 residues. Germline V gene data show CDR1 as SEHNR and CDR2 as FQNEAQ (reference sequence). The ends were cut back, 3 bases at V and 7 bases at J, with 10 bases in the middle. In nucleotides, the CDR3 is TGTGCCAGCAGCTTGAATACAGGGAATGAGCAGTTCTTC. Its protein product is CASSLNTGNEQFF.

There are a few counts of this clone. The chain is built from TRBV10-3 and TRBJ2-1; 8 nucleotides align to TRBD2. Germline lookup yields CDR1 ENHRY and CDR2 SYGVKD. This CDR3 region has 13 residues. With 2 bases clipped from V and 8 bases from J, the junction kept 2 bases outside the gene matches. Here the CDR3 DNA reads TGTGCCATCAGTGAGGGACTAGCATATGAGCAGTTCTTC. The encoded protein is CAISEGLAYEQFF.

This chain uses TRBV2 with TRBJ2-7; TRBD1 matches at 8 bases. The CDR3 is 14 residues long. Germline values: CDR1 SNHLY, CDR2 FYNNEI. The junction had 6 bases not matched to a gene; V was cut back by 6 bases and J by 2 bases. The CDR3 sequence is CASRRGQATYEQYF. In DNA, the CDR3 is TGTGCCAGCAGGCGGGGACAGGCAACCTACGAGCAGTACTTC.

This clone was recorded only once. The chain carries TRBV15 and TRBJ1-2; no clear D gene. Trimming took off 1 base at V and 6 bases at J, with 15 bases between the two ends. The CDR3 is 15 amino acids. Germline V gives CDR1 LNHNV, CDR2 YYDKDF (reference sequence). This CDR3 reads CATSRAPPQDHGYTF. CDR3 bases: TGTGCCACCAGCAGAGCTCCCCCCCAGGACCATGGCTACACCTTC.

The chain carries TRBV20-1 and TRBJ2-7; D is possibly TRBD1 (6 bases). Germline V lookup: CDR1 DFQATT, CDR2 SNEGSKA (reference sequence). Trimming removed 5 bases at V and 5 bases at J, with 10 bases between. There are 11 residues in the CDR3. The CDR3 DNA reads TGCAGTGCTGCAGGGGCCAACGAGCAGTACTTC. This translates into CSAAGANEQYF.

The V and J genes are TRBV29-1 and TRBJ2-3, with unresolved D. Deletions cut 8 bases from V and 1 base from J, with 16 bases between. There are 14 residues in the CDR3. The V gene's germline CDR1 is SQVTM and CDR2 ANQGSEA. The CDR3 DNA sequence: TGCAGCACCCCCGGCCTACATCGCACAGATACGCAGTATTTT. The encoded protein is CSTPGLHRTDTQYF.

By share, this clone ranks as medium-sized. V usage is TRBV5-1 and J usage is TRBJ1-1; D is uncertain. Germline V gene data show CDR1 as SGHRS and CDR2 as YFSETQ. V was trimmed by 6 bases and J by 4 bases, leaving 10 bases between them. CDR3 length: 12 residues. CDR3 residues: CASTREGTEAFF. CDR3 bases: TGCGCCAGCACCCGCGAGGGCACTGAAGCTTTCTTT.

The rearrangement joins TRBV5-4 to TRBJ1-4, with 8 bases matching TRBD1. The V gene end was trimmed by 4 bases and the J gene end by 8 bases; junction bases not matched to a gene: 7. The CDR3 length is 14 residues. CDR1 and CDR2 from the germline V gene are SGHNT and YYREEE (reference sequence). This chain's CDR3 is CASSPGGAGEKLFF. The CDR3 DNA follows: TGTGCCAGCAGCCCAGGGGGCGCGGGCGAAAAACTGTTTTTT.

This clone has a handful of counts. This same CDR3 is encoded by further DNA sequences in the sample. The rearrangement links TRBV29-1 to TRBJ1-2; D uncertain. The V and J ends lost 3 bases and 3 bases respectively, with 11 bases between them. The CDR3 spans 13 residues. CDR1 and CDR2 from the germline V gene are SQVTM and ANQGSEA. The CDR3 sequence is CSVDKGVDYGYTF. Here the CDR3 DNA reads TGCAGCGTTGACAAGGGAGTCGACTATGGCTACACCTTC.

This clone was found once. The chain joins TRBV7-3 to TRBJ2-1; weak D call: TRBD1 (5 bases). Trimming left V 0 bases short and J 10 bases short, with 10 bases between. The CDR3 spans 13 residues. From germline, CDR1 is SGHTA and CDR2 FQGTGA. This CDR3 reads CASSLTLGPEQFF. The CDR3 DNA is TGTGCCAGCAGCTTAACTCTGGGGCCCGAGCAGTTCTTC.

V is TRBV29-1 and J is TRBJ1-1, with a weak D call TRBD1 (5 bases). There are 13 residues in the CDR3. Trimming removed 3 bases at V and 0 bases at J, with 8 bases between. Germline assignment: CDR1 SQVTM and CDR2 ANQGSEA. The CDR3 nucleotides read TGCAGCGTTGAGAGGACACTGAACACTGAAGCTTTCTTT. Encoded protein: CSVERTLNTEAFF.

The chain uses TRBV27 and TRBJ2-6, with no clear D. Deletions cut 6 bases from V and 1 base from J, with 13 bases between. CDR1 is MNHEY, CDR2 SMNVEV, per germline (reference sequence). This CDR3 is built from 16 residues. CDR3 residues: CASSSKGRSGANVLTF. The CDR3 DNA sequence: TGTGCCAGCAGCTCGAAGGGCCGGTCTGGGGCCAACGTCCTGACTTTC.

This clone was seen only a few times. This chain links TRBV29-1 with TRBJ2-2; possible D gene TRBD1, 5 bases. V was pared by 1 base and J by 7 bases, with 16 bases between. Germline-derived CDR1 and CDR2 are SQVTM and ANQGSEA. The CDR3 consists of 15 residues. The CDR3 sequence: CSVEVDTHQGGELFF. CDR3 nucleotide sequence: TGCAGCGTTGAAGTCGACACCCACCAGGGCGGGGAGCTGTTTTTT.

This rearrangement joins TRBV9 to TRBJ2-5, with TRBD2 as a possible D gene (5 bases). The CDR3 extends over 16 amino acids. V lost 4 bases, J lost 2 bases, and 18 bases lay in between. The germline CDR1 and CDR2 sequences are SGDLS and YYNGEE. The DNA for the CDR3 is TGTGCCAGCAGCCCTCGAGGAGGTTATATACAAGAGACCCAGTACTTC. Protein: CASSPRGGYIQETQYF.

This sequence joins TRBV28 and TRBJ2-4; D is possibly TRBD1 (5 bases). Looked up from germline, CDR1 is MDHEN and CDR2 is SYDVKM. The length of the CDR3 is 13 residues. V was shortened by 8 bases and J by 8 bases, with 16 bases between the two germline ends. This chain's CDR3 is CASGTPGHDIQYF. The CDR3 region has the DNA TGTGCCAGCGGCACCCCAGGACACGACATTCAGTACTTC. Combining the CDR3 with reference TRBV28 and TRBJ2-4 gives the whole variable domain DVKVTQSSRYLVKRTGEKVFLECVQDMDHENMFWYRQDPGLGLRLIYFSYDVKMKEKGDIPEGYSVSREKKERFSLILESASTNQTSMYLCASGTPGHDIQYFGAGTRLSVL.

The gene calls are TRBV7-2 and TRBJ2-7; D not certain. The CDR3 sequence is 13 residues long. CDR1 and CDR2 from the germline V gene are SGHTA and FQGNSA. Trimming cost V 2 bases and J 1 base, with 6 bases left between them. CDR3 protein: CASSLPGSYEQYF. The CDR3 DNA follows: TGTGCCAGCAGCTTACCTGGGTCCTACGAGCAGTACTTC.

A few counts support this clone. The V gene is TRBV29-1, the J gene TRBJ1-5; D remains ambiguous. Trimming pared 4 bases from V and 4 bases from J, leaving 11 bases between. This CDR3 comprises 13 residues. Germline-derived CDR1 and CDR2 are SQVTM and ANQGSEA. CDR3 sequence reads: CSVGKGLNQPQHF. CDR3 DNA: TGCAGCGTTGGGAAGGGCTTGAATCAGCCCCAGCATTTT.

The V and J genes are TRBV30 and TRBJ1-2; D unresolved. The length of the CDR3 is 12 residues. Per germline, CDR1 GTSNPN and CDR2 SVGIG (reference sequence). V was shortened by 2 bases and J by 7 bases, with 11 bases between the two germline ends. CDR3 amino acids: CAWSPEEAGYTF. In DNA, the CDR3 is TGTGCCTGGAGTCCTGAGGAGGCTGGCTACACCTTC.

The J gene is TRBJ2-7, the V gene TRBV29-1, with 9 positions matching TRBD1. The germline CDR1 and CDR2 sequences are SQVTM and ANQGSEA. V trimming: 4 bases; J trimming: 4 bases; junction bases outside the gene matches: 5. There are 13 residues in the CDR3. The CDR3 DNA follows: TGCAGCGTTGGGGGACAGGGCGATTACGAGCAGTACTTC. Its protein is CSVGGQGDYEQYF.